This T cell receptor (beta chain) derives from a study of CD8 T cells in ankylosing spondylitis. Whole-study results and caveats: Within ankylosing spondylitis blood, a TCR beta motif made up of roughly eight highly homologous variants appeared to be characteristic.

TCRdb analysed the 5' RACE reads with MiXCR anew, one entry per CDR3 protein. The repertoire consists of about 360,000 distinct CDR3 sequences, with approximately 22% occurring once and the leading ten covering about an eighth. Trimming took 6 bases from V and 3 from J; bases not matched to a gene: 7. Per germline, CDR1 MNHNS and CDR2 SASEGT. CDR3 length: 16 residues. Concerning this clonotype itself: Antigen: not known.

Source material: blood, either unsorted or a sorted T cell fraction (not recorded which). The chain has TRBV6-1 and TRBJ2-5; 13 bases match TRBD2. The sequence derives from a male donor with ankylosing spondylitis or in good health (not recorded which). CDR3 in DNA: TGTGCCAGCAGGGGGGGACTAGCGGGGCGTGAAGAGACCCAGTACTTC. This translates into CASRGGLAGREETQYF.